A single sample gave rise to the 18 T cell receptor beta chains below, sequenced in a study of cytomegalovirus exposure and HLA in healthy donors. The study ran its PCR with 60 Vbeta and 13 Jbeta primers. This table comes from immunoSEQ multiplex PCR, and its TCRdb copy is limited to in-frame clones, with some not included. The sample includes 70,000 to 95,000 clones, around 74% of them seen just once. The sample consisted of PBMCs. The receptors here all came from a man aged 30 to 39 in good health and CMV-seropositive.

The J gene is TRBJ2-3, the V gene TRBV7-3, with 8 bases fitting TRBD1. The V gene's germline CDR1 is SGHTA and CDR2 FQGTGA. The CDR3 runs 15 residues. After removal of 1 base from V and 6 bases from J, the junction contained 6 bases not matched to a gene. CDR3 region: CASSLKGRGLDTQYF. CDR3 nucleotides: TGTGCCAGCAGCTTAAAGGGCAGGGGGCTGGATACGCAGTATTTT.

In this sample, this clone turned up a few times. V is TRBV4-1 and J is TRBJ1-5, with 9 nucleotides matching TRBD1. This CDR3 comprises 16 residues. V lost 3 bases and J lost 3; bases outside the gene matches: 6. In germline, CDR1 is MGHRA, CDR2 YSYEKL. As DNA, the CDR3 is TGCGCCAGCAGCCATCCGGGACAGGGAAACAATCAGCCCCAGCATTTT. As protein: CASSHPGQGNNQPQHF.

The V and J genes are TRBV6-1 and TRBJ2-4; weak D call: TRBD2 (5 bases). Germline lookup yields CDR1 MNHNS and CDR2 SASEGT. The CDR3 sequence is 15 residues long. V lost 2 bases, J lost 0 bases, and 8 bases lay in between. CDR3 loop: CASSENGLAKNIQYF. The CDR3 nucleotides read TGTGCCAGCAGTGAAAATGGACTAGCCAAAAACATTCAGTACTTC.

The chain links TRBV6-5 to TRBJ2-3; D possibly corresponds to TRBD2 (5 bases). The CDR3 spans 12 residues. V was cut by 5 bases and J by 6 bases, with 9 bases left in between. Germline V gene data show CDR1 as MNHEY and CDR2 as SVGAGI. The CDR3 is CASSETGDTQYF. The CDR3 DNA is TGTGCCAGCAGTGAAACGGGGGATACGCAGTATTTT.

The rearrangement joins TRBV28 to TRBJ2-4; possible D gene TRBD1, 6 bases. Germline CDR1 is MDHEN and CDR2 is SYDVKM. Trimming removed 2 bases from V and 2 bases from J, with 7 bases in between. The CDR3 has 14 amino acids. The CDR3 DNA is TGTGCCAGCAGTTTAAGGGGGTCCAAAAACATTCAGTACTTC. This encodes CASSLRGSKNIQYF.

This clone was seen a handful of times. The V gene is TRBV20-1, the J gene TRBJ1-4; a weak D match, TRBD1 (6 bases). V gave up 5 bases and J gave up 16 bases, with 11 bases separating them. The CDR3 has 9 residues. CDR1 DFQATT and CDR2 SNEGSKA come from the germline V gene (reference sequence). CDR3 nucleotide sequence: TGCAGTGCTGAGACGGACAGGTTTTTT. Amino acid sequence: CSAETDRFF.

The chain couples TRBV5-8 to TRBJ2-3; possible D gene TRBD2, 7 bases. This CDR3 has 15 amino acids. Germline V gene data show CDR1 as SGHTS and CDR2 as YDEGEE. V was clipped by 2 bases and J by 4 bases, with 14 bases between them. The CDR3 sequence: CASSFTGGSSDTQYF. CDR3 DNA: TGTGCCAGCAGCTTCACGGGGGGCAGTTCAGATACGCAGTATTTT.

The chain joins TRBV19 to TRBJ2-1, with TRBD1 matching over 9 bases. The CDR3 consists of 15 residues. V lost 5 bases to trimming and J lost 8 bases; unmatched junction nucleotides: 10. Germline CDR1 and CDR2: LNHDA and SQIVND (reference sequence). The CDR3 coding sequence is TGTGCCAGTAGTCCAACAGGGGGCGCGGGCCATGAGCAGTTCTTC. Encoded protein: CASSPTGGAGHEQFF.

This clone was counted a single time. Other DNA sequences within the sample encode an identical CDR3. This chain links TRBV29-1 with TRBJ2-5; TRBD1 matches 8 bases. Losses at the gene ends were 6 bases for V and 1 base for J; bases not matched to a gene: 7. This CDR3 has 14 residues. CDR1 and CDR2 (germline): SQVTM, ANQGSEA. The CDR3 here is CSVPWTGPQETQYF. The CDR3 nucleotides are TGCAGCGTCCCCTGGACAGGGCCCCAAGAGACCCAGTACTTC.

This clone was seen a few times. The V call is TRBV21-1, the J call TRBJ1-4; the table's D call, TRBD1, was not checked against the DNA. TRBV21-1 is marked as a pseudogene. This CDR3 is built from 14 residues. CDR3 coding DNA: TGTGCCAGCAGTGGGGACAGGGGGACTGAAAAACTGTTTTTT. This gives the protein CASSGDRGTEKLFF.

This CDR3 reads CASSRRDSSGELFF. As DNA, the CDR3 is TGTGCCAGCAGCCGCCGGGACAGCTCCGGGGAGCTGTTTTTT. This chain uses TRBV13 with TRBJ2-2, with 7 bases fitting TRBD1. The CDR3 has 14 amino acids. The V gene's germline CDR1 is PRHDT and CDR2 FYEKMQ (reference sequence). V lost 5 bases to trimming and J lost 6 bases; unmatched junction nucleotides: 6.

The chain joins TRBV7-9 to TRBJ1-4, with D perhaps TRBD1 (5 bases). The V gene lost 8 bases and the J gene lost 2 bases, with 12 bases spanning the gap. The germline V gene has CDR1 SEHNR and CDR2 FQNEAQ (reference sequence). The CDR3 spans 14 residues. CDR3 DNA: TGTGCCAGCTCCGAAGGGGTTACTAATGAAAAACTGTTTTTT. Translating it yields CASSEGVTNEKLFF.

The CDR3 DNA sequence: TGTGCCAGCAGCCTCGCTAGGGGGCGTTCCAATGAGCAGTTCTTC. Translated, it gives CASSLARGRSNEQFF. The chain employs TRBV27 and TRBJ2-1, with 7 bases fitting TRBD1. CDR3 size: 15 residues. The germline V gene encodes CDR1 MNHEY and CDR2 SMNVEV (reference sequence). With 6 bases clipped from V and 6 bases from J, the junction kept 11 bases outside the gene matches.

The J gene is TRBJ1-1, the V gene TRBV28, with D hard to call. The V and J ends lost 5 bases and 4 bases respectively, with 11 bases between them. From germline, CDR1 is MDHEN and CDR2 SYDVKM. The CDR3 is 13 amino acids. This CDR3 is CASSPSGPTEAFF. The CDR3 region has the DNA TGTGCCAGCAGTCCATCGGGTCCCACTGAAGCTTTCTTT.

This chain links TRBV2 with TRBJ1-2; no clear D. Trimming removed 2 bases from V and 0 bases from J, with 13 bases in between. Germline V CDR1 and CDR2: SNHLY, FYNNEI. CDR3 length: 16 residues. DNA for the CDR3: TGTGCCAGCAGTGAATCTCAGACGGGGACTAACTATGGCTACACCTTC. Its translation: CASSESQTGTNYGYTF.

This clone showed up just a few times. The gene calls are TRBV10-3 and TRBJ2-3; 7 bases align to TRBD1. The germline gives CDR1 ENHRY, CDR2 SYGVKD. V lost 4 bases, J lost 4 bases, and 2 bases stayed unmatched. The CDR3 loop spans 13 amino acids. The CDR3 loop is CAISVTGADTQYF. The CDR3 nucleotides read TGTGCCATCAGTGTCACAGGGGCAGATACGCAGTATTTT.

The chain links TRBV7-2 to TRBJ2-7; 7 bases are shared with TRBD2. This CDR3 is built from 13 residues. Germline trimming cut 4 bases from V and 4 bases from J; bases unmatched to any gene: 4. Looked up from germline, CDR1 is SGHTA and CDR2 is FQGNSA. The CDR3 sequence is CASSSYGRYEQYF. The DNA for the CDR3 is TGTGCCAGCAGCTCTTACGGGAGGTACGAGCAGTACTTC.

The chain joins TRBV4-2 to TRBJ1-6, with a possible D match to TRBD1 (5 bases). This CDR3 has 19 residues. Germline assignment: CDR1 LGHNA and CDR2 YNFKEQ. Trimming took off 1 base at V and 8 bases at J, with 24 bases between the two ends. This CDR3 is CASSQVPPHLDSLYSPLHF. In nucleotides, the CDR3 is TGTGCCAGCAGCCAAGTACCCCCTCACCTAGACAGCCTCTATTCACCCCTCCACTTT.